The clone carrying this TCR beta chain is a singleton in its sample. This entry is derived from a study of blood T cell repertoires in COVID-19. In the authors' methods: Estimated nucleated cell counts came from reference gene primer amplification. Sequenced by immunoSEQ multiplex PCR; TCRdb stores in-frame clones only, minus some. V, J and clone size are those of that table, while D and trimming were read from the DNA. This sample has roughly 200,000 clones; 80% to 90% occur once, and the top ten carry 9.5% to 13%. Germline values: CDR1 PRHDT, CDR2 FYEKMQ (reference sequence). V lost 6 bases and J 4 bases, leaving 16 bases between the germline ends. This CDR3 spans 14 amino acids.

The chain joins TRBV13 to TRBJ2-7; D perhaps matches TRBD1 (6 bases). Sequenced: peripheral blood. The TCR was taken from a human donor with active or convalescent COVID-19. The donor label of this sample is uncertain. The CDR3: CASRRTGFAYEQYF. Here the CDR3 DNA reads TGTGCCAGCAGGCGCACAGGGTTCGCGTACGAGCAGTACTTC.